This TCR beta chain was sequenced in a study of blood T cells in healthy people across ages. Then a second PCR, running roughly 7 to 11 cycles, was carried out with a sample-barcoded 5' primer and a J-beta primer mix. The authors tagged each cDNA molecule using a template-switch adaptor with 12 random nucleotides. From the 5' RACE reads, TCRdb called clonotypes with MiXCR, one entry per CDR3 protein. The sample holds 1,100,000 or so distinct CDR3 sequences; more than 40% are singletons and the top ten take approximately 17%. The length of the CDR3 is 13 residues. Trimming shortened V by 5 bases and J by 7 bases, and 9 bases separated the two germline ends. From germline, CDR1 is MNHEY and CDR2 SVGAGI.

The clonotype was recovered from a woman aged 60-75 years in good health. The sequenced sample was blood. The chain links TRBV6-5 to TRBJ1-6; D is possibly TRBD1 (6 bases). The CDR3 is CASSQTGNSPLHF. The CDR3 DNA reads as TGTGCCAGCAGTCAGACAGGAAATTCACCCCTCCACTTT.